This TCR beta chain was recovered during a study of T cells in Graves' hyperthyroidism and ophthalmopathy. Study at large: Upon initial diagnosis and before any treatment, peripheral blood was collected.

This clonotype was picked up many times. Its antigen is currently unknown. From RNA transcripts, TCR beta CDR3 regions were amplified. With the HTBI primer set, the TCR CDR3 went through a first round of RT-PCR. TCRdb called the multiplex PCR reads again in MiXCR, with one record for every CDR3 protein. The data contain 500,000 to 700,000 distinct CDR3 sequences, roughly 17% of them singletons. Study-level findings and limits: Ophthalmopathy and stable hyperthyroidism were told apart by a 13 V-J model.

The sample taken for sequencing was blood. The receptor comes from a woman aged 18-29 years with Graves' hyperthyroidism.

CDR3 amino acids: CASRAGSYNEQFF. In nucleotides, the CDR3 is TGTGCCAGCAGGGCAGGCTCCTACAATGAGCAGTTCTTC. This sequence joins TRBV27 and TRBJ2-1; D gene ambiguous. CDR1 MNHEY and CDR2 SMNVEV come from the germline V gene (reference sequence). This CDR3 comprises 13 residues. The V end was cut by 6 bases, the J end by 0 bases, with 6 bases between.